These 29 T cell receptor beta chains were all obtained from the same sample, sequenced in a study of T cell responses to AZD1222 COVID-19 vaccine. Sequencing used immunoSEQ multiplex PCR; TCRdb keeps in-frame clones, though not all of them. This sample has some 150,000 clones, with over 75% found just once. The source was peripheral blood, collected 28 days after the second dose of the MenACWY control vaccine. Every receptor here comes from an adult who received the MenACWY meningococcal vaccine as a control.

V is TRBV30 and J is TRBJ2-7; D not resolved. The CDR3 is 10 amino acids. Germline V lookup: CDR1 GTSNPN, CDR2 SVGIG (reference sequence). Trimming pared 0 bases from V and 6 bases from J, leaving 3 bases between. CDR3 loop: CAWSVVEQYF. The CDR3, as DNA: TGTGCCTGGAGTGTCGTCGAGCAGTACTTC.

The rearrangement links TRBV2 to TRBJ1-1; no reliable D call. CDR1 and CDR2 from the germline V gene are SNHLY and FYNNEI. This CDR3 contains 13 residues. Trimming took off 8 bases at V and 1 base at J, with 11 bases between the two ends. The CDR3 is CASLAQANTEAFF. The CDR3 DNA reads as TGTGCCAGCCTCGCCCAGGCGAACACTGAAGCTTTCTTT.

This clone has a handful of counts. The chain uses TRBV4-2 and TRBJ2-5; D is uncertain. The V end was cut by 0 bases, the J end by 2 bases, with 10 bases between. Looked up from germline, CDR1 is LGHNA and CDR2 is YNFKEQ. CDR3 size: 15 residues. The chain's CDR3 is CASSQDLSAQETQYF. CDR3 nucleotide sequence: TGTGCCAGCAGCCAAGATCTGTCAGCTCAAGAGACCCAGTACTTC.

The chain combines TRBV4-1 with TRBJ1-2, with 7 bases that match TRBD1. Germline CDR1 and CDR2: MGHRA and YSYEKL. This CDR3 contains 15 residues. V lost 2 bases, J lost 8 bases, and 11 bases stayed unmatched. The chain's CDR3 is CASSQPGQPSRGYTF. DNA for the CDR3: TGCGCCAGCAGCCAACCGGGACAGCCTTCTAGGGGCTACACCTTC.

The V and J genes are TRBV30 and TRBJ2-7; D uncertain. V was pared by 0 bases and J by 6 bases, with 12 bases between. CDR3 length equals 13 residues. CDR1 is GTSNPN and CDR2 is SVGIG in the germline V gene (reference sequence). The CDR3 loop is CAWSVMVSSEQYF. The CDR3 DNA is TGTGCCTGGAGTGTGATGGTTTCAAGCGAGCAGTACTTC. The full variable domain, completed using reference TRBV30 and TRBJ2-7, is SQTIHQWPATLVQPVGSPLSLECTVEGTSNPNLYWYRQAAGRGLQLLFYSVGIGQISSEVPQNLSASRPQDRQFILSSKKLLLSDSGFYLCAWSVMVSSEQYFGPGTRLTVT.

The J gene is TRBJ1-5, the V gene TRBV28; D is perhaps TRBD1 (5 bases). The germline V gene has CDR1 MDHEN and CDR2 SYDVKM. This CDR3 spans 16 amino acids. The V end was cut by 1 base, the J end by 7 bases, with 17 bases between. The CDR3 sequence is CASSLLGGYVRQPQHF. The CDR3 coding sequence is TGTGCCAGCAGTTTATTGGGGGGTTATGTGAGGCAGCCCCAGCATTTT.

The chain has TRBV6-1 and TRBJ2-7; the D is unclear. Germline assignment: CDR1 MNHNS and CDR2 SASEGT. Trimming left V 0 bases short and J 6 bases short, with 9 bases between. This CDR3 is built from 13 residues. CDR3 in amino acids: CASSEALRSEQYF. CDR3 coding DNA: TGTGCCAGCAGTGAAGCGCTTCGGAGCGAGCAGTACTTC.

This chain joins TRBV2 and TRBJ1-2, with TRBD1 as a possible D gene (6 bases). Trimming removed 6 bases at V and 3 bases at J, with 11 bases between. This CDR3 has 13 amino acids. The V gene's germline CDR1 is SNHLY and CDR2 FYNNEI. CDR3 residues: CASSLQGHYGYTF. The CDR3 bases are TGTGCCAGCAGCCTACAGGGCCACTATGGCTACACCTTC. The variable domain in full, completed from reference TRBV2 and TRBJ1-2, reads EPEVTQTPSHQVTQMGQEVILRCVPISNHLYFYWYRQILGQKVEFLVSFYNNEISEKSEIFDDQFSVERPDGSNFTLKIRSTKLEDSAMYFCASSLQGHYGYTFGSGTRLTVV.

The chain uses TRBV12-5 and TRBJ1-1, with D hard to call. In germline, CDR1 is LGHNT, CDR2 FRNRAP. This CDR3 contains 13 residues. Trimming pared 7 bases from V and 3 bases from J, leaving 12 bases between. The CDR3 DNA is TGTGCTAGTGCCCCTGGGTGGGACACTGAAGCTTTCTTT. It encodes CASAPGWDTEAFF. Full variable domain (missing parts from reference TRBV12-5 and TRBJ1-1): DARVTQTPRHKVTEMGQEVTMRCQPILGHNTVFWYRQTMMQGLELLAYFRNRAPLDDSGMPKDRFSAEMPDATLATLKIQPSEPRDSAVYFCASAPGWDTEAFFGQGTRLTVV.

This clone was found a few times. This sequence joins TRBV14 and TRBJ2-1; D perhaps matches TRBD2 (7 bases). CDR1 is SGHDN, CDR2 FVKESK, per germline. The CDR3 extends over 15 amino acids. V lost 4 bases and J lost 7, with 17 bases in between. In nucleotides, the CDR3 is TGTGCCAGCAGCCCGCGCCGGACTAGGGGGAATGAGCAGTTCTTC. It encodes CASSPRRTRGNEQFF.

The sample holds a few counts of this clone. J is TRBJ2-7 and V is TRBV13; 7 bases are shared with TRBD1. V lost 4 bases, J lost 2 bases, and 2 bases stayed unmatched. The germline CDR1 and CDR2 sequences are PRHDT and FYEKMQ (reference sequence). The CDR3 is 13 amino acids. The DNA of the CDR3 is TGTGCCAGCAGCTCGGGACAGACCTACGAGCAGTACTTC. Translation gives CASSSGQTYEQYF.

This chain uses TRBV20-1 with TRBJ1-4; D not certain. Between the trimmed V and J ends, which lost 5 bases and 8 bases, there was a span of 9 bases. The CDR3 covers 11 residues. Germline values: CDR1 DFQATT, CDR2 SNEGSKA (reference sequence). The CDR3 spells CSARVGEKLFF. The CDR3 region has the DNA TGCAGTGCTCGTGTAGGCGAAAAACTGTTTTTT.

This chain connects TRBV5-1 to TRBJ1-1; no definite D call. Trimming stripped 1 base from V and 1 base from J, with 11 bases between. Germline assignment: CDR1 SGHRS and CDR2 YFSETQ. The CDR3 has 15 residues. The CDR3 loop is CASSLQGSGNTEAFF. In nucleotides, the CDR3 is TGCGCCAGCAGCTTGCAAGGGAGTGGGAACACTGAAGCTTTCTTT.

The CDR3 DNA follows: TGTGCCAGCTCACCACCGGCACAGGGTGGGGGAGATACGCAGTATTTT. Encoded protein: CASSPPAQGGGDTQYF. The V gene is TRBV18, the J gene TRBJ2-3; weak D call: TRBD1 (6 bases). CDR3 length: 16 residues. Trimming removed 0 bases at V and 5 bases at J, with 15 bases between. Germline values: CDR1 KGHSH, CDR2 LQKENI.

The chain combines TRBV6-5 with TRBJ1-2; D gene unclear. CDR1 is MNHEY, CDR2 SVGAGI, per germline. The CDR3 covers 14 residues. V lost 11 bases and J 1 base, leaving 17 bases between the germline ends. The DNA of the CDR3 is TGTGCCTCAAGCTCTGGGTGGGGTAACTATGGCTACACCTTC. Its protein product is CASSSGWGNYGYTF.

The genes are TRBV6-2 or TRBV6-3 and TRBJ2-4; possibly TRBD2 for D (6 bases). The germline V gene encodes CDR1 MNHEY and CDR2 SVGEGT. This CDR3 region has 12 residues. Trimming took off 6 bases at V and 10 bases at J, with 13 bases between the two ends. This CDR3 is CASSSNAGIQYF. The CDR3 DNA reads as TGTGCCAGCAGCTCTAACGCGGGGATTCAGTACTTC.

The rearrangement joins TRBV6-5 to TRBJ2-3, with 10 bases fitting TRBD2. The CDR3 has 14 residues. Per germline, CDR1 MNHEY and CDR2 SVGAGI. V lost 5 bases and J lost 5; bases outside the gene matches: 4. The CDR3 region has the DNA TGTGCCAGCAGTCAGCGGGGGGGTATAGATACGCAGTATTTT. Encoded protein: CASSQRGGIDTQYF.

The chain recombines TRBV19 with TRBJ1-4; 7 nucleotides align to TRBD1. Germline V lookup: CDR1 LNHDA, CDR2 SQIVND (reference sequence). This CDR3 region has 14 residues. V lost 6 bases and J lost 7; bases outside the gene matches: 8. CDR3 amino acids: CASRYETGSEKLFF. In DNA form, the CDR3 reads TGTGCCAGTAGGTACGAGACAGGGAGTGAAAAACTGTTTTTT.

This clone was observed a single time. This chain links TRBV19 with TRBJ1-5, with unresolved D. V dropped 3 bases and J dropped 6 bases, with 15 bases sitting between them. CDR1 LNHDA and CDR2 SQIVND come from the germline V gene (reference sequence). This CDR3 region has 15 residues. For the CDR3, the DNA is TGTGCCAGTAGTATTCTTTTGGGCGGCGGTCAGCCCCAGCATTTT. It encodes CASSILLGGGQPQHF.

CDR3 bases: TGCGCCAGCAGCCAAGATCGACAGGGGAATGAAAAACTGTTTTTT. Translation: CASSQDRQGNEKLFF. The chain has TRBV4-3 and TRBJ1-4, with 8 bases fitting TRBD1. The V segment lost 0 bases and the J segment 5 bases; nucleotides outside the gene matches: 2. There are 15 residues in the CDR3. Germline-derived CDR1 and CDR2 are LGHNA and YSLEER.

The DNA for the CDR3 is TGTGCCAGCAGCTCAGGGGTAGGCGGCAGCAATCAGCCCCAGCATTTT. Translation: CASSSGVGGSNQPQHF. V and J are TRBV7-8 and TRBJ1-5; D might be TRBD1 (6 bases). Between the trimmed V and J ends, which lost 4 bases and 1 base, there was a span of 14 bases. This CDR3 region has 16 residues. Germline CDR1 is SGHVS and CDR2 is FQNEAQ.

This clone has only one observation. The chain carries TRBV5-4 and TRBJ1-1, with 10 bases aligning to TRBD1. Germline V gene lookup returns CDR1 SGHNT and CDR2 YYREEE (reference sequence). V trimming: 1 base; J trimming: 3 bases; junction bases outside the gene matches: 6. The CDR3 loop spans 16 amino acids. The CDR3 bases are TGTGCCAGCAGCTTGAAGGGACAGGGGACTCACACTGAAGCTTTCTTT. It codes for CASSLKGQGTHTEAFF.

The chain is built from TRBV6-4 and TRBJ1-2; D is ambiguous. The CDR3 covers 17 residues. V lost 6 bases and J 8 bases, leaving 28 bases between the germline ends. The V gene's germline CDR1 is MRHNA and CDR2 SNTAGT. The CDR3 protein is CASSAAAGPLGLGGYTF. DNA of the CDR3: TGTGCCAGCAGCGCGGCGGCAGGTCCCTTGGGTCTAGGGGGCTACACCTTC.

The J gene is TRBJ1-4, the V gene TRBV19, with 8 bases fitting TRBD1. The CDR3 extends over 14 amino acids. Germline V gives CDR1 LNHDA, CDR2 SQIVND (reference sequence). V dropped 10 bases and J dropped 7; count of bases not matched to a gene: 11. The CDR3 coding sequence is TGTGCCACCTCGGTCGGACAGGGTCGTGAAAAACTGTTTTTT. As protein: CATSVGQGREKLFF.

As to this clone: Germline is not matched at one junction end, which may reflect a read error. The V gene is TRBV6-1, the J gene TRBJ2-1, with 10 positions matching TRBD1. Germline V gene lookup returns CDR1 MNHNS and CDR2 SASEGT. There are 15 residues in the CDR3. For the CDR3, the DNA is TGTGCCAGCAGTGACAGACAGGGGGCTTACAGTGAGCAGTTCTTC. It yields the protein CASSDRQGAYSEQFF.

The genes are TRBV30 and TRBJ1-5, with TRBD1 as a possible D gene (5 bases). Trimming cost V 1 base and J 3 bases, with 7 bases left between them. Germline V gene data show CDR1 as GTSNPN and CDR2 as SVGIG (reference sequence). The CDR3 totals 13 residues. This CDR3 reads CAWSGGNNQPQHF. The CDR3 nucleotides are TGTGCCTGGAGTGGGGGCAACAATCAGCCCCAGCATTTT. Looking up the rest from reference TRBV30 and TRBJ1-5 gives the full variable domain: SQTIHQWPATLVQPVGSPLSLECTVEGTSNPNLYWYRQAAGRGLQLLFYSVGIGQISSEVPQNLSASRPQDRQFILSSKKLLLSDSGFYLCAWSGGNNQPQHFGDGTRLSIL.

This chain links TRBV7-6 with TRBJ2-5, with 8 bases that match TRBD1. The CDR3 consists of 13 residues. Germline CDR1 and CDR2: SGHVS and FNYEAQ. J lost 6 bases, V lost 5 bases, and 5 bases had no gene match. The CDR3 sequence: CASSPGTGQTQYF. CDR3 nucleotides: TGTGCCAGCAGCCCCGGGACAGGACAGACCCAGTACTTC.

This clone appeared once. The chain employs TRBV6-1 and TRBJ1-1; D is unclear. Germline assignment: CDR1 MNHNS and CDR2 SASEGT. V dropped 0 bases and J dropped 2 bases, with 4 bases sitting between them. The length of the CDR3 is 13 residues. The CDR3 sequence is CASSEAINTEAFF. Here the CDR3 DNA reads TGTGCCAGCAGTGAAGCGATTAACACTGAAGCTTTCTTT.

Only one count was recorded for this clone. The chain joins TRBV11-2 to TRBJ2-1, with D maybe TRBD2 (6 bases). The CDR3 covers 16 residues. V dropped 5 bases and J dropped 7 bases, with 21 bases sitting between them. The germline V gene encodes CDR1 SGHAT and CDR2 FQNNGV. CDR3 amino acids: CASSLRLSGESNEQFF. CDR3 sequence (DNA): TGTGCCAGCAGCCTTAGATTATCGGGAGAGAGTAATGAGCAGTTCTTC.